This T cell receptor beta chain was sequenced in a study of blood T cell repertoires in COVID-19. Study in general: COVID-19 samples from acute and convalescent phases originated in the United States, Italy and Spain.

As originally analysed: For nucleated cells, counts were estimated from reference gene primer amplification. The protocol was immunoSEQ multiplex PCR, while the TCRdb copy is restricted to in-frame clones and leaves out a portion. The V and J calls and clone size come from that table; D and trimming were worked out from the DNA. The sample has 90,000 to 120,000 clones, around 88% seen once; the top ten hold 6.8%. The CDR3 length is 15 residues. Germline loops: CDR1 SGHAT, CDR2 FQNNGV. V was clipped by 2 bases and J by 1 base; unmatched bases: 3. The chain is built from TRBV11-2 and TRBJ2-7; 9 bases align to TRBD2. What was sequenced was peripheral blood. The origin of this receptor is a man aged 50 to 59 with active or convalescent COVID-19. In DNA form, the CDR3 reads TGTGCCAGCAGCTTAAGTAGCGGGAGTTCCTACGAGCAGTACTTC. Protein: CASSLSSGSSYEQYF.